These 16 T cell receptor beta chains came from one sample sequenced in a study of CD8+ T cells in alopecia areata. After isolation, RNA underwent reverse transcription to generate cDNA as the sequencing template. Using immunoSEQ multiplex PCR, the repertoire was profiled, and TCRdb retains in-frame clones only, with some absent. The table shows 150,000 to 200,000 clones, with around three fifths occurring only once. The source was CD4+ T cells sorted from blood, collected at week 0. The receptor source for this set is a human donor with alopecia areata.

This clone was detected only a few times. This sequence joins TRBV6-1 and TRBJ2-5, with D possibly being TRBD1 or TRBD2 (5 bases each). V lost 4 bases and J 2 bases, leaving 14 bases between the germline ends. The CDR3 runs 15 residues. Per the germline V gene, CDR1 is MNHNS and CDR2 is SASEGT. CDR3 nucleotide sequence: TGTGCCAGCAGTGTGTCACTAGGGGCACAAGAGACCCAGTACTTC. Amino acids: CASSVSLGAQETQYF.

V usage is TRBV6-1 and J usage is TRBJ1-2, with a possible D match to TRBD1 (6 bases). The CDR3 extends over 13 amino acids. V was cut by 8 bases and J by 3 bases, with 13 bases left in between. Germline V gene data show CDR1 as MNHNS and CDR2 as SASEGT. The CDR3 region is CASRTGYDYGYTF. Written as DNA, the CDR3 is TGTGCCAGCCGAACAGGGTACGACTATGGCTACACCTTC.

This clone was counted only a few times. J is TRBJ2-4 and V is TRBV29-1; D not resolved. There are 13 residues in the CDR3. CDR1 is SQVTM, CDR2 ANQGSEA, per germline. Trimming shortened V by 1 base and J by 0 bases, and 4 bases separated the two germline ends. This CDR3 is CSVEVLAKNIQYF. Here the CDR3 DNA reads TGCAGCGTTGAAGTCCTAGCCAAAAACATTCAGTACTTC.

This clone was seen just once. The chain combines TRBV30 with TRBJ1-1, with TRBD1 matching over 7 bases. Trimming removed 1 base from V and 10 bases from J; junction bases left unmatched: 6. This CDR3 comprises 12 residues. Per germline, CDR1 GTSNPN and CDR2 SVGIG (reference sequence). The CDR3 reads CAWSGGTALAFF. The DNA of the CDR3 is TGTGCCTGGAGTGGAGGGACAGCCCTAGCTTTCTTT.

The gene calls are TRBV6-6 and TRBJ1-5, with D maybe TRBD1 (6 bases). The CDR3 has 13 residues. Germline values: CDR1 MNHNY, CDR2 SVGAGI (reference sequence). V was trimmed by 5 bases and J by 7 bases, leaving 12 bases between them. CDR3 region: CASSRNRDQPQHF. CDR3 bases: TGTGCCAGCAGTAGAAACAGGGACCAGCCCCAGCATTTT.

V usage is TRBV20-1 and J usage is TRBJ2-5; 7 nucleotides match TRBD2. This CDR3 has 11 residues. Per the germline V gene, CDR1 is DFQATT and CDR2 is SNEGSKA (reference sequence). The CDR3 coding sequence is TGCGCCGGGACTATCCAAGAGACCCAGTACTTC. This encodes CAGTIQETQYF.

This clone was picked up a small number of times. The chain uses TRBV29-1 and TRBJ1-2, with D hard to call. CDR3 size: 11 residues. CDR1 SQVTM and CDR2 ANQGSEA come from the germline V gene. The ends were cut back, 7 bases at V and 2 bases at J, with 8 bases in the middle. The CDR3 coding sequence is TGCAGCGCCGCCGAGAACTATGGCTACACCTTC. Residues: CSAAENYGYTF.

The J gene is TRBJ1-1, the V gene TRBV29-1; tentatively, D is TRBD1 (6 bases). Trimming removed 5 bases at V and 0 bases at J, with 7 bases between. The CDR3 length is 12 residues. Germline assignment: CDR1 SQVTM and CDR2 ANQGSEA. The CDR3 is CSVQGMNTEAFF. CDR3 coding DNA: TGCAGCGTTCAGGGGATGAACACTGAAGCTTTCTTT.

The rearrangement uses TRBV2 and TRBJ2-7; TRBD2 matches at 9 bases. The CDR3 has 15 residues. Germline-derived CDR1 and CDR2 are SNHLY and FYNNEI. J gave up 4 bases and V 5 bases, and 9 bases lay outside the gene matches. CDR3 DNA: TGTGCCAGCAGTACGGGGCGCGGGGGGGCATACGAGCAGTACTTC. Its translation is CASSTGRGGAYEQYF.

The chain couples TRBV7-6 to TRBJ2-3; no reliable D call. Germline CDR1 and CDR2: SGHVS and FNYEAQ. CDR3 size: 15 residues. V was clipped by 1 base and J by 2 bases, with 10 bases between them. CDR3 DNA sequence: TGTGCCAGCAGCTTAGTTGCGGAGCTCACAGATACGCAGTATTTT. It translates to CASSLVAELTDTQYF.

The chain carries TRBV7-9 and TRBJ1-5, with TRBD1 matching over 7 bases. Trimming took 5 bases from V and 4 from J; bases not matched to a gene: 8. This CDR3 region has 15 residues. Germline V gives CDR1 SEHNR, CDR2 FQNEAQ (reference sequence). The CDR3 loop is CASSGGQTYNQPQHF. Here the CDR3 DNA reads TGTGCCAGCAGCGGGGGACAGACCTATAATCAGCCCCAGCATTTT. The variable domain in full, with the rest retrieved from reference TRBV7-9 and TRBJ1-5, is DTGVSQNPRHKITKRGQNVTFRCDPISEHNRLYWYRQTLGQGPEFLTYFQNEAQLEKSRLLSDRFSAERPKGSFSTLEIQRTEQGDSAMYLCASSGGQTYNQPQHFGDGTRLSIL.

The chain carries TRBV27 and TRBJ1-6; TRBD1 agrees at 7 bases. Looked up from germline, CDR1 is MNHEY and CDR2 is SMNVEV (reference sequence). Losses at the gene ends were 5 bases for V and 9 bases for J; bases not matched to a gene: 10. This CDR3 is built from 15 residues. The CDR3 region has the DNA TGTGCCAGCAGTGAAGATACAGGGGTGGTTTCACCCCTCCACTTT. Translation gives CASSEDTGVVSPLHF.

This clone was seen more than once but under ten times. The rearrangement joins TRBV2 to TRBJ1-4; unclear D gene. This CDR3 contains 12 residues. With 6 bases removed from V and 8 bases from J, the gap between germline ends came to 10 bases. Germline values: CDR1 SNHLY, CDR2 FYNNEI. The chain's CDR3 is CASRPDWEKLFF. For the CDR3, the DNA is TGTGCCAGCAGACCAGATTGGGAAAAACTGTTTTTT.

The chain recombines TRBV4-1 with TRBJ2-7, with D perhaps TRBD1 (6 bases). V was cut by 5 bases and J by 5 bases, with 19 bases left in between. This CDR3 is 15 amino acids long. Germline V gives CDR1 MGHRA, CDR2 YSYEKL. In nucleotides, the CDR3 is TGCGCCAGCAGCAGTACAGGGCATCGGGAAAACGAGCAGTACTTC. Its protein product is CASSSTGHRENEQYF.

In its sample, this clone was seen a few times. V and J are TRBV7-9 and TRBJ1-2, with TRBD1 matching over 7 bases. Losses at the gene ends were 2 bases for V and 2 bases for J; bases not matched to a gene: 2. This CDR3 has 14 residues. Germline V gene data show CDR1 as SEHNR and CDR2 as FQNEAQ (reference sequence). The CDR3 spells CASSLQQGNYGYTF. DNA for the CDR3: TGTGCCAGCAGCTTACAACAGGGGAACTATGGCTACACCTTC.

V is TRBV29-1 and J is TRBJ1-2; no reliable D call. Germline CDR1 and CDR2: SQVTM and ANQGSEA. The CDR3 length is 16 residues. V was trimmed by 0 bases and J by 3 bases, leaving 17 bases between them. CDR3 sequence reads: CSVEDPGRANYYGYTF. The CDR3 nucleotides read TGCAGCGTTGAAGATCCTGGCAGAGCGAATTACTATGGCTACACCTTC.